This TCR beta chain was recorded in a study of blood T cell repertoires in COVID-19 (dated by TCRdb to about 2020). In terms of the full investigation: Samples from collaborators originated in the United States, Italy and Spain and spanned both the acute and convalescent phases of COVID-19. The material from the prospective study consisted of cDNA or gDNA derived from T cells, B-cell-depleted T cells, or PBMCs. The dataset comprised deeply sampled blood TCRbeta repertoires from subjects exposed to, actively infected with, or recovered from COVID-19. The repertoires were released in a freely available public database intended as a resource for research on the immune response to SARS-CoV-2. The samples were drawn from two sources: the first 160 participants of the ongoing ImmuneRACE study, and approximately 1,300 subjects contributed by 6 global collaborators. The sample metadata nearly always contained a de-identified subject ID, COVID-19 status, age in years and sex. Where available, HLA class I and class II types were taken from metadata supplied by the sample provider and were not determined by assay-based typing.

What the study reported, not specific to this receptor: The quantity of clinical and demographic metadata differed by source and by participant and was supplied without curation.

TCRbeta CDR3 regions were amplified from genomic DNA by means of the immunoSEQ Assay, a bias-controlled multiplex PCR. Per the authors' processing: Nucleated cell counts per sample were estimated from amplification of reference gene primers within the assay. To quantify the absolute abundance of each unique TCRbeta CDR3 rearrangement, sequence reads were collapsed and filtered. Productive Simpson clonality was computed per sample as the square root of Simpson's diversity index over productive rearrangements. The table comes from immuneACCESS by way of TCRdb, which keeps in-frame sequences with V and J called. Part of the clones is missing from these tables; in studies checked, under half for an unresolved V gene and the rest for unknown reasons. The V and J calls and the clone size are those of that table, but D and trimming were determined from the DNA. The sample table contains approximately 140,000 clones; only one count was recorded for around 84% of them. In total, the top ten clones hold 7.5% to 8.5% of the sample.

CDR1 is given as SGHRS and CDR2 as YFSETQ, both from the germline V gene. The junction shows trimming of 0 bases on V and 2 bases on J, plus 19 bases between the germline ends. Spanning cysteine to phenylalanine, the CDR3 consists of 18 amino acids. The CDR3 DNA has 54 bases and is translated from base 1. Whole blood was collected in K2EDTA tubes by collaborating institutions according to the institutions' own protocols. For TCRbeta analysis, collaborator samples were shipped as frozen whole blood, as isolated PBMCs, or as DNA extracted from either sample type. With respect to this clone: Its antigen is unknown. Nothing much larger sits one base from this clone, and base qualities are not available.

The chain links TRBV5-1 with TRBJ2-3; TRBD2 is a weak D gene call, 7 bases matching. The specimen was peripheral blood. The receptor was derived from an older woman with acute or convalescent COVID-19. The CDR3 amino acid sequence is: CASSLGSSAGAHTDTQYF. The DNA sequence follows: TGCGCCAGCAGCTTGGGGAGCTCCGCGGGGGCACACACAGATACGCAGTATTTT.